These 5 T cell receptor beta chains came from one sample sequenced in a study of patients and donors after allogeneic stem cell transplantation (dated by TCRdb to about 2020). The receptor library was made with RT-PCR. Instrument on record: NextSeq 550. The public reads were reprocessed in TCRdb via fastp at Q25 and MiXCR, keeping in-frame beta chains. Rows merge per CDR3 protein into single entries with the most common DNA and genes. Across this sample there are about 87,000 distinct CDR3 sequences, with approximately 5% seen only once. The ten largest clones take up less than 3% of the sample. Sequencing input: blood, either unsorted or a sorted T cell fraction (not recorded which). The receptors here all came from a human donor who was either an allogeneic HSCT recipient or a stem cell or donor lymphocyte infusion donor (not recorded which). It is not recorded whose cells these are; they may come from a transplant donor.

V is TRBV18 and J is TRBJ2-1, with a tentative D call TRBD2 (7 bases). Trimming removed 3 bases at V and 7 bases at J, with 22 bases between. Per germline, CDR1 KGHSH and CDR2 LQKENI. This CDR3 contains 17 residues. CDR3 amino acids: CASSPQGGGDPGNEQFF. The CDR3 DNA is TGTGCCAGCTCACCTCAAGGGGGGGGAGATCCCGGGAATGAGCAGTTCTTC.

This clonotype was counted at least ten times. The genes are TRBV2 and TRBJ1-1; 8 bases agree with TRBD1. Looked up from germline, CDR1 is SNHLY and CDR2 is FYNNEI. CDR3 size: 14 residues. Unmatched junction bases numbered 7, after V lost 7 bases and J lost 3 bases. CDR3: CASTPVDRDTEAFF. DNA for the CDR3: TGTGCCAGCACCCCGGTGGACAGGGACACTGAAGCTTTCTTT.

This clonotype has a count of ten or more. V and J are TRBV12-3 or TRBV12-4 and TRBJ2-6, with D uncertain. Trimming removed 6 bases at V and 9 bases at J, with 6 bases between. The CDR3 consists of 11 residues. The CDR3 loop reads CASSLVNVLTF. The CDR3 coding sequence is TGTGCCAGCAGCCTCGTCAACGTCCTGACTTTC.

In its sample, this clonotype was seen many times. The rearrangement joins TRBV18 to TRBJ1-1, with D maybe TRBD1 (5 bases). Germline values: CDR1 KGHSH, CDR2 LQKENI. This CDR3 contains 16 residues. Deletions cut 3 bases from V and 1 base from J, with 15 bases between. The CDR3 DNA sequence: TGTGCCAGCTCACCTTCAGGGCGCCGTCAGAACACTGAAGCTTTCTTT. Amino acids: CASSPSGRRQNTEAFF.

This clonotype was recorded at least ten times. The genes are TRBV9 and TRBJ2-5, with D possibly matching TRBD1 (6 bases). The V end lost 3 bases, the J end lost 4 bases, and 13 bases lay between the germline ends. Germline V lookup: CDR1 SGDLS, CDR2 YYNGEE. CDR3 length: 14 residues. The CDR3 spells CASSGHRVAETQYF. CDR3 bases: TGTGCCAGCAGCGGACACAGGGTAGCAGAGACCCAGTACTTC.